Listed here are 22 T cell receptor beta chains from one sample, sequenced in a study of early T cells in non-severe SARS-CoV-2 infection. One entry per CDR3 protein results from TCRdb running MiXCR on the 5' RACE reads. The repertoire consists of about 98,000 distinct CDR3 sequences, with 14% occurring once and the leading ten covering 6.5% to 9%. Material for sequencing was whole blood. Receptor source: an adult who was a healthcare worker with PCR-confirmed SARS-CoV-2 infection or an uninfected control (not recorded which).

In its sample, this clonotype was seen a few times. The CDR3 sequence is CASSQRISGSVNEQFF. As DNA, the CDR3 is TGCGCCAGCAGCCAGCGCATTAGCGGGAGTGTAAATGAGCAGTTCTTC. V usage is TRBV4-1 and J usage is TRBJ2-1, with 9 nucleotides matching TRBD2. The germline gives CDR1 MGHRA, CDR2 YSYEKL. V was pared by 3 bases and J by 7 bases, with 10 bases of the junction left unmatched. This CDR3 spans 16 amino acids.

The V call is TRBV7-9, the J call TRBJ1-1; D is unresolved. The V end was cut by 8 bases, the J end by 10 bases, with 23 bases between. There are 14 residues in the CDR3. CDR1 is SEHNR, CDR2 FQNEAQ, per germline (reference sequence). In nucleotides, the CDR3 is TGTGCCAGCCACTCCTCACGAAAACCCTTAGGAGCTTTCTTT. Its protein is CASHSSRKPLGAFF.

This clonotype was counted between two and nine times. V and J are TRBV29-1 and TRBJ2-1; TRBD2 agrees at 13 bases. The germline CDR1 and CDR2 sequences are SQVTM and ANQGSEA. This CDR3 contains 14 residues. The ends lost 6 bases at V and 7 bases at J; junction bases unmatched: 6. This CDR3 reads CSVSGLAGRNEQFF. CDR3 sequence (DNA): TGCAGCGTCTCGGGACTAGCGGGGCGAAATGAGCAGTTCTTC.

The rearrangement uses TRBV20-1 and TRBJ2-3, with 9 nucleotides matching TRBD2. The CDR3 extends over 15 amino acids. V trimming: 0 bases; J trimming: 4 bases; junction bases outside the gene matches: 5. Germline values: CDR1 DFQATT, CDR2 SNEGSKA (reference sequence). Written as DNA, the CDR3 is TGCAGTGCTAGAGATGTTGCGGGAGGGGCAGATACGCAGTATTTT. It specifies CSARDVAGGADTQYF.

The V call is TRBV12-3 or TRBV12-4, the J call TRBJ1-5; 7 bases match TRBD1. CDR3 length: 14 residues. J was trimmed by 7 bases and V by 6 bases; bases with no gene match: 9. CDR3: CASSVQTGHQPQHF. In nucleotides, the CDR3 is TGTGCCAGCAGCGTTCAGACAGGGCACCAGCCCCAGCATTTT.

The chain links TRBV29-1 to TRBJ2-5; D remains unclear. The CDR3 contains 10 residues. Trimming removed 5 bases at V and 2 bases at J, with 3 bases between. Germline V gene sequence: CDR1 SQVTM, CDR2 ANQGSEA. The CDR3 DNA is TGCAGCGTTCGTCAAGAGACCCAGTACTTC. Protein sequence: CSVRQETQYF.

Note on this clonotype: Here the CDR3 omits its conserved ending phenylalanine or tryptophan, so a read error is the likely source. This sequence joins TRBV5-1 and TRBJ2-2; 7 nucleotides line up with TRBD1. Germline V gives CDR1 SGHRS, CDR2 YFSETQ. This CDR3 has 18 residues. Trimming removed 4 bases from V and 3 bases from J; junction bases left unmatched: 15. CDR3: CASSRGGSTLLYTGELFS. The CDR3, as DNA: TGCGCCAGCAGCCGAGGGGGCTCAACACTGCTTTACACCGGGGAGCTGTTTTCT.

The chain uses TRBV27 and TRBJ2-2; no firm D call. This CDR3 is built from 12 residues. The germline CDR1 and CDR2 sequences are MNHEY and SMNVEV (reference sequence). The V and J ends lost 0 bases and 7 bases respectively, with 3 bases between them. The CDR3 sequence: CASSLSGGELFF. CDR3 bases: TGTGCCAGCAGTTTATCGGGCGGGGAGCTGTTTTTT.

The V and J genes are TRBV11-2 and TRBJ1-2, with D hard to call. The length of the CDR3 is 14 residues. V lost 5 bases and J 4 bases, leaving 14 bases between the germline ends. Germline CDR1 reads SGHAT; CDR2 reads FQNNGV. The CDR3 sequence is CASSLESRFYGYTF. As DNA, the CDR3 is TGTGCCAGCAGCCTTGAAAGTCGCTTCTATGGCTACACCTTC. The full variable domain, in which reference TRBV11-2 and TRBJ1-2 provide the parts outside the CDR3, is EAGVAQSPRYKIIEKRQSVAFWCNPISGHATLYWYQQILGQGPKLLIQFQNNGVVDDSQLPKDRFSAERLKGVDSTLKIQPAKLEDSAVYLCASSLESRFYGYTFGSGTRLTVV.

This clonotype has a count of ten or more. The chain links TRBV10-3 to TRBJ2-7; the match to TRBD2 covers 8 bases. The CDR3 covers 14 residues. CDR1 and CDR2 (germline): ENHRY, SYGVKD. V dropped 7 bases and J dropped 2; count of bases not matched to a gene: 7. The CDR3 bases are TGTGCCATCACCGAGCGGGAGCCAACCTACGAGCAGTACTTC. This gives the protein CAITEREPTYEQYF.

This sequence joins TRBV18 and TRBJ2-7, with a tentative D call TRBD2 (6 bases). V was trimmed by 3 bases and J by 3 bases, leaving 9 bases between them. Germline-derived CDR1 and CDR2 are KGHSH and LQKENI. This CDR3 comprises 13 residues. This CDR3 is CASSPAGFYEQYF. The CDR3 coding sequence is TGTGCCAGCTCACCGGCGGGATTCTACGAGCAGTACTTC.

The V and J genes are TRBV12-3 or TRBV12-4 and TRBJ2-1; D gene unclear. Trimming stripped 6 bases from V and 6 bases from J, with 12 bases between. CDR3 length: 13 amino acids. The CDR3 DNA sequence: TGTGCCAGCAGCTCCTCTAGGTCCAATGAGCAGTTCTTC. Protein sequence: CASSSSRSNEQFF.

V and J are TRBV4-1 and TRBJ2-5; D perhaps matches TRBD2 (6 bases). The CDR3 has 17 amino acids. The V end lost 0 bases, the J end lost 1 base, and 15 bases lay between the germline ends. Germline CDR1 reads MGHRA; CDR2 reads YSYEKL. Written as DNA, the CDR3 is TGCGCCAGCAGCCAAGAAGGAGGGATGGCTCCCCAAGAGACCCAGTACTTC. Protein product: CASSQEGGMAPQETQYF.

This clonotype came up a few times. The rearrangement links TRBV11-3 to TRBJ2-7; TRBD2 might be the D (5 bases). The ends were cut back, 3 bases at V and 5 bases at J, with 11 bases in the middle. The CDR3 has 13 amino acids. Germline lookup yields CDR1 SGHNT and CDR2 YENEEA. CDR3 nucleotide sequence: TGTGCCAGCAGCTTGCTTGGGAGCGACGAGCAGTACTTC. Translated: CASSLLGSDEQYF.

The chain recombines TRBV10-3 with TRBJ1-1; D is undetermined. V lost 1 base and J lost 1, with 4 bases in between. Per germline, CDR1 ENHRY and CDR2 SYGVKD. The CDR3 covers 13 residues. CDR3 nucleotides: TGTGCCATCAGTGAGTACCAGAACACTGAAGCTTTCTTT. It translates to CAISEYQNTEAFF.

This clonotype was detected ten times or more. V is TRBV3-1 and J is TRBJ1-6; 8 bases line up with TRBD1. Germline trimming cut 4 bases from V and 10 bases from J; bases unmatched to any gene: 6. The CDR3 loop spans 14 amino acids. CDR1 LGHDT and CDR2 YNNKEL come from the germline V gene (reference sequence). The CDR3 DNA sequence: TGTGCCAGCAGCCGCGGACAGGGAGGCTCACCCCTCCACTTT. Translating gives CASSRGQGGSPLHF.

This chain joins TRBV28 and TRBJ2-7; possibly TRBD1 for D (5 bases). Germline assignment: CDR1 MDHEN and CDR2 SYDVKM. V lost 6 bases and J 3 bases, leaving 12 bases between the germline ends. CDR3 size: 13 residues. CDR3 bases: TGTGCCAGCAGGCTCGACAGAGACTACGAGCAGTACTTC. Protein sequence: CASRLDRDYEQYF.

The J gene is TRBJ2-3, the V gene TRBV29-1; either TRBD1 or TRBD2 may supply D (7 bases each). Germline V CDR1 and CDR2: SQVTM, ANQGSEA. V dropped 5 bases and J dropped 0 bases, with 15 bases sitting between them. CDR3 length: 15 residues. In DNA form, the CDR3 reads TGCAGCGTTCGGCAGGGGGGGACGAGCACAGATACGCAGTATTTT. Protein sequence: CSVRQGGTSTDTQYF.

This clonotype occurred a few times. The chain carries TRBV9 and TRBJ1-2; D is unclear. The CDR3 has 14 amino acids. Trimming cost V 0 bases and J 8 bases, with 14 bases left between them. The V gene's germline CDR1 is SGDLS and CDR2 YYNGEE. As DNA, the CDR3 is TGTGCCAGCAGCGTAGGCAGGACGCGGGAGGGCTACACCTTC. Protein: CASSVGRTREGYTF.

This clonotype was found many times. This chain connects TRBV3-1 to TRBJ2-1, with TRBD2 as a possible D gene (6 bases). Germline CDR1 is LGHDT and CDR2 is YNNKEL (reference sequence). The V gene lost 5 bases and the J gene lost 1 base, with 18 bases spanning the gap. The CDR3 totals 17 residues. The CDR3 nucleotides are TGTGCCAGCAGCACGCGGGACCTCATGCGGTCCTACAATGAGCAGTTCTTC. It encodes CASSTRDLMRSYNEQFF.

The V gene is TRBV6-5, the J gene TRBJ2-4, with D possibly being TRBD1 or TRBD2 (6 bases each). Trimming took off 7 bases at V and 3 bases at J, with 22 bases between the two ends. In germline, CDR1 is MNHEY, CDR2 SVGAGI. The CDR3 runs to 17 residues. CDR3 sequence: CASTPALGGSGKNIQYF. The CDR3 coding sequence is TGTGCCAGCACCCCCGCGTTAGGGGGGTCGGGCAAAAACATTCAGTACTTC.

This clonotype came up many times. This rearrangement joins TRBV6-2 or TRBV6-3 to TRBJ2-1; D gene uncertain. CDR1 MNHEY and CDR2 SVGEGT come from the germline V gene. CDR3 length: 11 amino acids. Trimming took off 5 bases at V and 10 bases at J, with 9 bases between the two ends. The CDR3 loop reads CASSLSYEQFF. CDR3 DNA sequence: TGTGCCAGCAGTCTAAGCTACGAGCAGTTCTTC.